These 5 T cell receptor beta chains were sequenced from one sample in a study of shared clonotypes between healthy human individuals. TCRdb's table, derived via immunoSEQ multiplex PCR, lists solely in-frame clones and lacks some. The table records approximately 470,000 clones, almost 80% of them present only once. The source material was PBMCs. The receptors stem from a woman aged 40 to 49 in good health. Some clones in this sample may be carry-over from other donors' samples.

The V call is TRBV5-1, the J call TRBJ1-1; TRBD1 matches 8 bases. V lost 4 bases to trimming and J lost 1 base; unmatched junction nucleotides: 3. Germline V gives CDR1 SGHRS, CDR2 YFSETQ. The CDR3 loop spans 14 amino acids. The CDR3 nucleotides are TGCGCCAGCAGCCCCCAGGGGGCGAACACTGAAGCTTTCTTT. Translating gives CASSPQGANTEAFF.

The chain recombines TRBV6-5 with TRBJ2-1; 7 positions match TRBD2. Trimming took 6 bases from V and 0 from J; bases not matched to a gene: 5. The CDR3 length is 15 residues. Germline CDR1 reads MNHEY; CDR2 reads SVGAGI. The CDR3 loop is CASSQLANSYNEQFF. The CDR3 bases are TGTGCCAGCAGCCAACTAGCGAACTCCTACAATGAGCAGTTCTTC.

The V call is TRBV7-8, the J call TRBJ1-5; a possible D gene is TRBD1 (5 bases). CDR1 is SGHVS and CDR2 is FQNEAQ in the germline V gene. This CDR3 contains 16 residues. The V and J ends lost 1 base and 2 bases respectively, with 12 bases between them. As DNA, the CDR3 is TGTGCCAGCAGCTTAGGGGGGGAGGGAGGCAATCAGCCCCAGCATTTT. Amino acids: CASSLGGEGGNQPQHF. The full variable domain, in which reference TRBV7-8 and TRBJ1-5 provide the parts outside the CDR3, is GAGVSQSPRYKVAKRGQDVALRCDPISGHVSLFWYQQALGQGPEFLTYFQNEAQLDKSGLPSDRFFAERPEGSVSTLKIQRTQQEDSAVYLCASSLGGEGGNQPQHFGDGTRLSIL.

This clone was recorded a few times. This chain uses TRBV19 with TRBJ1-5; the D is unclear. The CDR3 runs 16 residues. With 3 bases removed from V and 6 bases from J, the gap between germline ends came to 18 bases. CDR1 and CDR2 from the germline V gene are LNHDA and SQIVND (reference sequence). CDR3 sequence: CASSMGGRGRFQPQHF. The CDR3 coding sequence is TGTGCCAGTAGTATGGGAGGCCGAGGGCGGTTTCAGCCCCAGCATTTT.

V gene TRBV29-1 combines with J gene TRBJ2-5; weak D call: TRBD1 (6 bases). Trimming took off 5 bases at V and 5 bases at J, with 15 bases between the two ends. Germline CDR1 SQVTM, CDR2 ANQGSEA. The CDR3 has 13 amino acids. The CDR3 protein is CSVTWTDGETQYF. CDR3 coding DNA: TGCAGCGTTACCTGGACAGACGGGGAGACCCAGTACTTC.